This T cell receptor (beta chain) comes out of a study of blood T cell repertoires in COVID-19 (dated by TCRdb to the early 2020s). With regard to the full study: Samples covering the acute and convalescent phases of COVID-19 were provided by collaborators in the United States, Italy and Spain. The repertoires were released in a freely available public database meant as a resource for research on the immune response to SARS-CoV-2. Deeply sampled blood TCRbeta repertoires from subjects exposed to, actively infected with, or recovered from COVID-19 were included in the dataset. A de-identified subject ID, COVID-19 status, age in years and sex were almost always included in the sample metadata. The prospective study material was composed of cDNA or gDNA derived from T cells, B-cell-depleted T cells, or PBMCs. HLA class I and class II types, where available, came from metadata supplied by the sample provider rather than from assay-based typing. Samples were obtained from the ongoing ImmuneRACE study (first 160 participants) and from over 1,000 subjects provided by 6 global collaborators. The paper as a whole reports these results and caveats: Clinical and demographic metadata were provided uncurated, with the amount varying by source and participant.

V is shortened by 0 bases, J by 8 bases, and the region joining them spans 11 bases. The CDR3 sequence holds 15 residues, the cysteine and phenylalanine included. The retained sequence is limited to the CDR3, 45 bases, with the frame set at the first base. The CDR1 and CDR2 encoded by the germline V gene are LGHNA and YSLEER. The immunoSEQ Assay, a bias-controlled multiplex PCR, was used to amplify TCRbeta CDR3 regions from genomic DNA. Under the source paper's analysis protocol: The number of nucleated cells in each sample was estimated from the amplification of reference gene primers within the assay. Sequence reads were collapsed and filtered to measure the absolute abundance of every unique TCRbeta CDR3 rearrangement. For each sample, productive Simpson clonality was calculated as the square root of Simpson's diversity index across productive rearrangements. The immuneACCESS repertoire file appears here via TCRdb, limited to in-frame rearrangements. These files lack a portion of the clones; in checked studies, under half of the deficit traces to unresolved V genes, and the cause of the others is not known. D and trimming come from the DNA, and the V and J calls and clone size come from that table. The sample includes 150,000 to 200,000 clones, with approximately 80% observed a single time. The ten largest account for roughly 4.9% of the sample.

Enrolling through a virtual design, the prospective study's participants ranged in age from roughly 18 to 95 years and lived across 24 United States geographic areas. In the prospective study, participants were assigned to cohorts based on the clinical history participants reported in a screening survey and a study questionnaire. A participant counted as exposed if, within 2 weeks of entering the study, that participant had been in contact with someone who had a PCR-confirmed or clinician-diagnosed COVID-19 case. Mobile phlebotomists in the prospective study collected whole blood, serum and a nasopharyngeal or oropharyngeal swab from every participant. Over a roughly 2-month period, participants in the prospective study had the option of providing additional blood draws and questionnaires. Prospective study blood samples were shipped either frozen or at room temperature before DNA extraction. About this clone itself: The target of this receptor is not known. The input lacks base qualities; no much larger clone sits a single base away.

The clonotype was recovered from a man aged 65 to 79 who had been exposed to COVID-19. In this chain, TRBV4-3 is recombined with TRBJ1-6, with TRBD1 perhaps the D gene, on 5 matching bases. The sample was PBMCs or T cells enriched from blood (not recorded which). The sequence in DNA is TGCGCCAGCAGCCAAGACGCCAGGGTCGATTCACCCCTCCACTTT. Translated, it gives CASSQDARVDSPLHF.